This entry lists 20 T cell receptor beta chains sequenced from one sample in a study of cytomegalovirus exposure and HLA in healthy donors (dated by TCRdb to about 2017). The library was made by the immunoSEQ multiplex PCR assay. A mixture of 60 forward primers for TCR Vbeta segments and 13 reverse primers for TCR Jbeta segments was used in the multiplex PCR. What TCRdb holds here is the immuneACCESS table cut down to in-frame rearrangements. Part of the clones is not present; checked against another copy, under half of the missing clones reflect an unresolved V gene, and the others are unexplained. The sample yields 100,000 to 120,000 clones; 83% were counted once. Approximately 6.1% of the sample is held by the ten biggest clonotypes. The sample comprised PBMCs. Source of these receptors: a man aged 18-30 years in good health and CMV-seronegative.

The chain joins TRBV10-3 to TRBJ1-2; TRBD1 aligns across 9 bases. This CDR3 region has 13 residues. Losses at the gene ends were 5 bases for V and 10 bases for J; bases not matched to a gene: 8. Germline CDR1 is ENHRY and CDR2 is SYGVKD. For the CDR3, the DNA is TGTGCCATCAGTACGGGACAGGGAAATCTCTACACCTTC. Translation gives CAISTGQGNLYTF.

V gene TRBV14 combines with J gene TRBJ1-1; D uncertain. CDR3 length: 13 residues. The V gene's germline CDR1 is SGHDN and CDR2 FVKESK. Trimming removed 3 bases at V and 8 bases at J, with 13 bases between. The CDR3 nucleotides read TGTGCCAGCAGCCATATGGACGGGGAGGAAGCTTTCTTT. Translating it yields CASSHMDGEEAFF.

With regard to this clone: The sample contains more than one DNA sequence encoding this CDR3. V usage is TRBV19 and J usage is TRBJ1-1; D call uncertain. The CDR3 consists of 14 residues. Germline V CDR1 and CDR2: LNHDA, SQIVND (reference sequence). The V gene lost 2 bases and the J gene lost 1 base, with 8 bases spanning the gap. CDR3: CASSIQGANTEAFF. DNA for the CDR3: TGTGCCAGTAGTATACAAGGAGCGAACACTGAAGCTTTCTTT.

The V and J genes are TRBV5-1 and TRBJ2-2, with D tentatively TRBD1 (6 bases). CDR3 size: 15 residues. V was pared by 2 bases and J by 0 bases, with 8 bases between. Germline V lookup: CDR1 SGHRS, CDR2 YFSETQ. This chain's CDR3 is CASSFDRPNTGELFF. As DNA, the CDR3 is TGCGCCAGCAGCTTCGACAGGCCGAACACCGGGGAGCTGTTTTTT.

The J gene is TRBJ2-5, the V gene TRBV7-9, with D tentatively TRBD2 (6 bases). The V and J ends lost 5 bases and 3 bases respectively, with 10 bases between them. The CDR3 covers 13 residues. Germline V CDR1 and CDR2: SEHNR, FQNEAQ (reference sequence). The CDR3 is CASSPGGKETQYF. CDR3 nucleotides: TGTGCCAGCAGCCCCGGGGGTAAAGAGACCCAGTACTTC.

V gene TRBV28 combines with J gene TRBJ2-1, with 7 positions matching TRBD2. V was clipped by 5 bases and J by 4 bases; unmatched bases: 11. The CDR3 loop spans 16 amino acids. The germline gives CDR1 MDHEN, CDR2 SYDVKM. In nucleotides, the CDR3 is TGTGCCAGCAGTCCTGGCCCGGGACTAACGTACAATGAGCAGTTCTTC. It encodes CASSPGPGLTYNEQFF.

This clone was found once. V usage is TRBV14 and J usage is TRBJ2-7; D is unresolved. This CDR3 has 13 amino acids. V was cut by 0 bases and J by 4 bases, with 7 bases left in between. Germline V lookup: CDR1 SGHDN, CDR2 FVKESK. The CDR3 DNA sequence: TGTGCCAGCAGCCAAGATCCAGGTTACGAGCAGTACTTC. Protein sequence: CASSQDPGYEQYF. The full variable domain, in which reference TRBV14 and TRBJ2-7 provide the parts outside the CDR3, is EAGVTQFPSHSVIEKGQTVTLRCDPISGHDNLYWYRRVMGKEIKFLLHFVKESKQDESGMPNNRFLAERTGGTYSTLKVQPAELEDSGVYFCASSQDPGYEQYFGPGTRLTVT.

Regarding this clone: The sample has other DNA sequences that encode this CDR3 too. This chain uses TRBV5-1 with TRBJ2-3; D not resolved. V was pared by 0 bases and J by 0 bases, with 5 bases between. Germline values: CDR1 SGHRS, CDR2 YFSETQ. This CDR3 is built from 14 residues. In nucleotides, the CDR3 is TGCGCCAGCAGCTTGGGTCTTAGCACAGATACGCAGTATTTT. Translated, it gives CASSLGLSTDTQYF.

This rearrangement joins TRBV7-6 to TRBJ2-5; a weak D match, TRBD2 (6 bases). Trimming shortened V by 11 bases and J by 2 bases, and 12 bases separated the two germline ends. CDR1 and CDR2 (germline): SGHVS, FNYEAQ. The CDR3 is 12 residues long. The CDR3 DNA reads as TGTGCCGCCGGAGGGTCTCAAGAGACCCAGTACTTC. Protein: CAAGGSQETQYF. Looking up the rest from reference TRBV7-6 and TRBJ2-5 gives the full variable domain: GAGVSQSPRYKVTKRGQDVALRCDPISGHVSLYWYRQALGQGPEFLTYFNYEAQQDKSGLPNDRFSAERPEGSISTLTIQRTEQRDSAMYRCAAGGSQETQYFGPGTRLLVL.

The genes are TRBV4-3 and TRBJ2-3; a possible D gene is TRBD2 (5 bases). The ends were cut back, 0 bases at V and 6 bases at J, with 7 bases in the middle. The CDR3 contains 13 residues. Per germline, CDR1 LGHNA and CDR2 YSLEER. CDR3 sequence reads: CASSQDWEDTQYF. The DNA for the CDR3 is TGCGCCAGCAGCCAAGATTGGGAGGATACGCAGTATTTT.

V usage is TRBV10-3 and J usage is TRBJ2-6, with 13 bases that match TRBD2. The CDR3 sequence is 19 residues long. Germline V gene data show CDR1 as ENHRY and CDR2 as SYGVKD. Trimming took 2 bases from V and 2 from J; bases not matched to a gene: 6. The chain's CDR3 is CAISETGTSGTAGANVLTF. For the CDR3, the DNA is TGTGCCATCAGTGAGACCGGGACTAGCGGGACGGCTGGGGCCAACGTCCTGACTTTC.

The V gene is TRBV29-1, the J gene TRBJ1-1; TRBD1 matches at 7 bases. The germline V gene has CDR1 SQVTM and CDR2 ANQGSEA. J lost 8 bases, V lost 5 bases, and 17 bases had no gene match. The CDR3 runs 15 residues. CDR3 DNA: TGCAGCGTTTCCCAGGCGGGACAGCCATTAGTAGAAGCTTTCTTT. Translation: CSVSQAGQPLVEAFF.

This clone was recorded only once. The J gene is TRBJ1-2, the V gene TRBV7-2, with a weak D call TRBD1 (5 bases). CDR3 length equals 13 residues. CDR1 is SGHTA, CDR2 FQGNSA, per germline. V was clipped by 5 bases and J by 1 base, with 8 bases between them. The chain's CDR3 is CASSVDSNYGYTF. In nucleotides, the CDR3 is TGTGCCAGCAGCGTCGACAGTAACTATGGCTACACCTTC.

The genes are TRBV28 and TRBJ2-1, with a possible D match to TRBD1 (6 bases). Per germline, CDR1 MDHEN and CDR2 SYDVKM. Trimming took off 2 bases at V and 13 bases at J, with 12 bases between the two ends. The CDR3 totals 12 residues. As DNA, the CDR3 is TGTGCCAGCAGTTTACTACAGGGTGGCCAGTTCTTC. Amino acids: CASSLLQGGQFF. Using reference TRBV28 and TRBJ2-1 for the parts outside the CDR3, the full variable domain is DVKVTQSSRYLVKRTGEKVFLECVQDMDHENMFWYRQDPGLGLRLIYFSYDVKMKEKGDIPEGYSVSREKKERFSLILESASTNQTSMYLCASSLLQGGQFFGPGTRLTVL.

The chain combines TRBV2 with TRBJ2-7, with 12 bases lining up with TRBD1. CDR1 and CDR2 from the germline V gene are SNHLY and FYNNEI. The CDR3 extends over 15 amino acids. Losses at the gene ends were 7 bases for V and 7 bases for J; bases not matched to a gene: 11. In DNA, the CDR3 is TGTGCCAGCATAAGTGCGGGACAGGGGGCTAGGGAGCAGTACTTC. Its translation: CASISAGQGAREQYF. The full variable domain, its missing parts supplied by reference TRBV2 and TRBJ2-7, is EPEVTQTPSHQVTQMGQEVILRCVPISNHLYFYWYRQILGQKVEFLVSFYNNEISEKSEIFDDQFSVERPDGSNFTLKIRSTKLEDSAMYFCASISAGQGAREQYFGPGTRLTVT.

This chain connects TRBV2 to TRBJ2-5; D gene uncertain. Looked up from germline, CDR1 is SNHLY and CDR2 is FYNNEI. Trimming pared 6 bases from V and 5 bases from J, leaving 13 bases between. There are 13 residues in the CDR3. CDR3 loop: CASSFSARETQYF. The CDR3 DNA reads as TGTGCCAGCAGCTTCTCAGCCAGGGAGACCCAGTACTTC.

V usage is TRBV19 and J usage is TRBJ2-4, with TRBD2 matching 7 bases. Germline V gene sequence: CDR1 LNHDA, CDR2 SQIVND (reference sequence). J gave up 3 bases and V 8 bases, and 16 bases lay outside the gene matches. CDR3 length: 17 residues. The CDR3 DNA is TGTGCCAGTCATAACCCGCGGGAGTCCTCGGGCAAAAACATTCAGTACTTC. It specifies CASHNPRESSGKNIQYF.

The chain combines TRBV6-5 with TRBJ1-1; TRBD1 matches 8 bases. V shed 6 bases, J shed 3 bases, and the junction held 9 bases outside the gene matches. The CDR3 runs 15 residues. Germline-derived CDR1 and CDR2 are MNHEY and SVGAGI. This CDR3 reads CASSHVTGVHTEAFF. In DNA, the CDR3 is TGTGCCAGCAGCCATGTGACAGGGGTGCACACTGAAGCTTTCTTT.

This chain joins TRBV6-5 and TRBJ1-5; D not certain. Per germline, CDR1 MNHEY and CDR2 SVGAGI. V was shortened by 4 bases and J by 1 base, with 5 bases between the two germline ends. CDR3 length equals 13 residues. The CDR3 loop is CASSSRSNQPQHF. The CDR3 DNA sequence: TGTGCCAGCAGTTCCAGGAGCAATCAGCCCCAGCATTTT.

The sample holds a few counts of this clone. The chain joins TRBV19 to TRBJ2-7; TRBD1 agrees at 7 bases. This CDR3 is built from 14 residues. The V and J ends lost 3 bases and 5 bases, in that order; junction bases with no gene match: 7. Germline V gene data show CDR1 as LNHDA and CDR2 as SQIVND (reference sequence). The DNA for the CDR3 is TGTGCCAGTAGTATCGGACAGGCCACCGACGAGCAGTACTTC. Its protein product is CASSIGQATDEQYF.